The following is a T cell receptor (beta chain) sequence with its context. In the study's own analysis: Reference gene primer amplification gave nucleated cell count estimates. Assay: immunoSEQ multiplex PCR; the TCRdb copy retains only in-frame clones and omits some. From that table come the V and J calls and clone size; the DNA was used to work out D and trimming. The sample records some 330,000 clones, 80% to 90% being singletons. These data are taken from a study of blood T cell repertoires in COVID-19. As for the study in general: Sources were T cells, B-cell-depleted T cells, or PBMCs; the material itself was cDNA or gDNA.

Enrollees, about 18 to 95 years old, lived in 24 US areas. Donors in Cohort 3 counted as recovered after two negative PCRs, clearance, or symptom resolution. Germline trimming cut 8 bases from V and 0 bases from J; bases unmatched to any gene: 13. CDR3 length equals 19 residues. CDR1 and CDR2 (germline): MNHEY, SMNVEV (reference sequence). The receptor was isolated from a man aged 25 to 45 who had recovered from COVID-19. Specimen: PBMCs or T cells enriched from blood (not recorded which). The chain links TRBV27 to TRBJ2-2; 12 bases map to TRBD2. In DNA form, the CDR3 reads TGTGCCAGCTCTTATTTAGCACCTAGCGGGGGGGCGAACACCGGGGAGCTGTTTTTT. This sequence encodes CASSYLAPSGGANTGELFF.